Shown below are 4 T cell receptor beta chains from a single sample sequenced in a study of blood T cell repertoires in COVID-19 (dated by TCRdb to about 2020). The library came from the immunoSEQ multiplex PCR assay. TCRdb re-hosts the immuneACCESS table, in-frame sequences only. Its copies lack some clones; in the studies checked, an unresolved V gene accounts for under half of them, and the cause for the rest is not known. Here the sample has some 200,000 clones; about four fifths occur a single time. Together, the top ten hold 9.5% to 11% of the sample. Sequences were obtained from peripheral blood. The source of these receptors is a woman in her thirties or forties with COVID-19, enrolled during active disease.

V usage is TRBV19 and J usage is TRBJ2-5, with 9 bases that match TRBD2. CDR3 length: 15 residues. Germline V gene data show CDR1 as LNHDA and CDR2 as SQIVND (reference sequence). Unmatched junction bases numbered 4, after V lost 4 bases and J lost 1 base. CDR3 DNA: TGTGCCAGTAGTAAACGCGGGGGGGTCCAAGAGACCCAGTACTTC. The encoded protein is CASSKRGGVQETQYF.

The chain combines TRBV29-1 with TRBJ2-7; maybe TRBD2 (6 bases). Trimming took 0 bases from V and 6 from J, leaving 21 bases between them. There are 16 residues in the CDR3. In germline, CDR1 is SQVTM, CDR2 ANQGSEA. The CDR3 DNA sequence: TGCAGCGTTGAAGATACGAGCCGGGACTCCTTGGGCGAGCAGTACTTC. It yields the protein CSVEDTSRDSLGEQYF.

The chain combines TRBV14 with TRBJ2-5; 9 bases are shared with TRBD1. The CDR3 is 15 amino acids. V gave up 4 bases and J gave up 5 bases; unmatched junction bases: 8. CDR1 is SGHDN and CDR2 is FVKESK in the germline V gene. The CDR3 bases are TGTGCCAGCAGCCTCCGGGACAGGGCGTTGGAGACCCAGTACTTC. Encoded protein: CASSLRDRALETQYF.

V and J are TRBV19 and TRBJ1-3; possibly TRBD1 for D (5 bases). Trimming stripped 2 bases from V and 3 bases from J, with 8 bases between. Germline assignment: CDR1 LNHDA and CDR2 SQIVND (reference sequence). The CDR3 spans 14 residues. The CDR3 here is CASSIQGFGNTIYF. For the CDR3, the DNA is TGTGCCAGTAGTATACAGGGTTTTGGAAACACCATATATTTT.